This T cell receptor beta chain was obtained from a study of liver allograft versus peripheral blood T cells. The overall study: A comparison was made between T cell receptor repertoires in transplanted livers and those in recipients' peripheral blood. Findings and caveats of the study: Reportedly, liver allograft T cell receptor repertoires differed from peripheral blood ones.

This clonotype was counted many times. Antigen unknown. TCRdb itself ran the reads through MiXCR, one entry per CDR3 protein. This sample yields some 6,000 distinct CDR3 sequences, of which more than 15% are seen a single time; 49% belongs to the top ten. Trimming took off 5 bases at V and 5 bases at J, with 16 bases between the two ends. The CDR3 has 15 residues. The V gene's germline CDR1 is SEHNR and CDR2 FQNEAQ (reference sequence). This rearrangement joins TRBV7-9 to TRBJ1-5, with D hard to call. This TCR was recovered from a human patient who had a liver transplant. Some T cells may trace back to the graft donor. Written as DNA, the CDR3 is TGTGCCAGCAGCCCTACATCGGCGGGAGATCAGCCCCAGCATTTT. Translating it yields CASSPTSAGDQPQHF.